Each of the 10 T cell receptor beta chains below was sequenced from the same sample in a study of CD8+ T cells in alopecia areata. The sequencing template was cDNA reverse transcribed from extracted RNA. Libraries were prepared by immunoSEQ multiplex PCR; TCRdb keeps only in-frame clonotypes and omits some of them. The sample lists some 180,000 clones; roughly 60% were seen once. Specimen: CD4+ T cells sorted from blood, collected at week 0. The receptors stem from a human donor with alopecia areata.

The genes are TRBV30 and TRBJ1-2, with a tentative D call TRBD1 (5 bases). CDR3 length equals 12 residues. V dropped 2 bases and J dropped 7 bases, with 11 bases sitting between them. In germline, CDR1 is GTSNPN, CDR2 SVGIG (reference sequence). The CDR3 region is CAWSSRGSGYTF. CDR3 nucleotide sequence: TGTGCCTGGAGTTCTAGGGGCTCTGGCTACACCTTC.

The rearrangement links TRBV15 to TRBJ2-3, with 8 nucleotides matching TRBD2. The CDR3 sequence is 15 residues long. Trimming took 0 bases from V and 7 from J; bases not matched to a gene: 6. Germline CDR1 reads LNHNV; CDR2 reads YYDKDF (reference sequence). This chain's CDR3 is CATSRDSGGAYTQYF. CDR3 nucleotides: TGTGCCACCAGCAGAGATTCCGGGGGGGCTTATACGCAGTATTTT.

This clone came up a few times. This chain connects TRBV4-3 to TRBJ2-6; TRBD1 might be the D (6 bases). CDR1 LGHNA and CDR2 YSLEER come from the germline V gene. The CDR3 has 16 amino acids. Trimming took off 8 bases at V and 0 bases at J, with 14 bases between the two ends. CDR3 loop: CASSDRPISGANVLTF. CDR3 nucleotide sequence: TGCGCCAGCTCGGACAGACCTATCTCTGGGGCCAACGTCCTGACTTTC.

The chain combines TRBV10-3 with TRBJ2-7, with no clear D. V lost 6 bases and J lost 5, with 11 bases in between. From germline, CDR1 is ENHRY and CDR2 SYGVKD. The length of the CDR3 is 12 residues. The CDR3 spells CAISRVLNEQYF. The CDR3 region has the DNA TGTGCCATCAGCCGAGTATTGAACGAGCAGTACTTC.

This sequence joins TRBV7-2 and TRBJ2-4; no firm D call. Trimming took 1 base from V and 3 from J, leaving 16 bases between them. Germline V CDR1 and CDR2: SGHTA, FQGNSA. The CDR3 contains 17 residues. The CDR3 region is CASSLELVTYGKNIQYF. The CDR3 bases are TGTGCCAGCAGCTTAGAGTTAGTAACGTACGGCAAAAACATTCAGTACTTC.

This sequence joins TRBV7-2 and TRBJ2-7, with D hard to call. The CDR3 spans 14 residues. Trimming took 4 bases from V and 2 from J, leaving 12 bases between them. The germline V gene has CDR1 SGHTA and CDR2 FQGNSA. CDR3 DNA: TGTGCCAGCAGCTCCCTTTATGCTACCTACGAGCAGTACTTC. This encodes CASSSLYATYEQYF.

This clone was counted a single time. The V gene is TRBV7-8, the J gene TRBJ1-2; 8 positions agree with TRBD1. The CDR3 loop spans 13 amino acids. The V gene end was trimmed by 5 bases and the J gene end by 8 bases; junction bases not matched to a gene: 7. CDR1 is SGHVS, CDR2 FQNEAQ, per germline. Here the CDR3 reads CASSETGERGYTF. CDR3 DNA: TGTGCCAGCAGCGAGACAGGGGAGCGAGGCTACACCTTC.

The rearrangement links TRBV7-8 to TRBJ2-3; a weak D match, TRBD1 (6 bases). Trimming pared 1 base from V and 3 bases from J, leaving 14 bases between. This CDR3 has 16 residues. Germline-derived CDR1 and CDR2 are SGHVS and FQNEAQ. The CDR3 DNA sequence: TGTGCCAGCAGCTTAGATAGCAGAACAGGGACAGATACGCAGTATTTT. Translating gives CASSLDSRTGTDTQYF.

In DNA form, the CDR3 reads TGTGCCAGCAGCCACGGAAACCTGGGGCAGTACTTC. Protein sequence: CASSHGNLGQYF. The V gene is TRBV14, the J gene TRBJ2-7; the D is unclear. This CDR3 has 12 amino acids. CDR1 is SGHDN, CDR2 FVKESK, per germline. V was cut by 3 bases and J by 9 bases, with 12 bases left in between.

The genes are TRBV4-1 and TRBJ1-1, with TRBD1 as a possible D gene (5 bases). The CDR3 length is 15 residues. In germline, CDR1 is MGHRA, CDR2 YSYEKL. The germline V and J ends were trimmed by 1 base and 4 bases, with 13 bases remaining between them. The CDR3 spells CASSQGPAGSTEAFF. For the CDR3, the DNA is TGCGCCAGCAGCCAAGGGCCGGCAGGGAGCACTGAAGCTTTCTTT.